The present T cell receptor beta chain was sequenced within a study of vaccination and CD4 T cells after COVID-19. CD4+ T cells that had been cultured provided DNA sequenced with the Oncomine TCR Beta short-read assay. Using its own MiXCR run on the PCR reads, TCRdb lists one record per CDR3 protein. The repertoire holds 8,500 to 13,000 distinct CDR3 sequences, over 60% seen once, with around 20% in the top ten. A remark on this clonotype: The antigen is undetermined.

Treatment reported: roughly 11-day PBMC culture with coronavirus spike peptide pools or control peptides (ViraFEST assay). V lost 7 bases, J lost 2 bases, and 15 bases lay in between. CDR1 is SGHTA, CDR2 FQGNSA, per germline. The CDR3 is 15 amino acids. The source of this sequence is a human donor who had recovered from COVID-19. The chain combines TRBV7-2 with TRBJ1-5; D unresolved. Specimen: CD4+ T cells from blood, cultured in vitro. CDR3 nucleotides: TGTGCCAGCACCCCGAGCCCGGCAGGCAATCAGCCCCAGCATTTT. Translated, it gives CASTPSPAGNQPQHF. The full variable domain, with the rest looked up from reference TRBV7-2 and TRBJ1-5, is GAGVSQSPSNKVTEKGKDVELRCDPISGHTALYWYRQSLGQGLEFLIYFQGNSAPDKSGLPSDRFSAERTGGSVSTLTIQRTQQEDSAVYLCASTPSPAGNQPQHFGDGTRLSIL.